A selection of T cell receptor beta chains follows, all from one sample in a study of blood T cell repertoires in COVID-19. Generated by immunoSEQ multiplex PCR, the TCRdb table keeps only in-frame clones and is missing some. The sample includes over 60,000 clones, 65% to 90% of them seen just once. Sequenced: peripheral blood. These receptors all come from a man aged 40-49 years with acute or convalescent COVID-19. Both conserved end residues are part of each CDR3. D genes are given only for firm matches. Size is stated for part of the rows, as once, few or many counts, or as a class when the clone is expanded.

CDR3aa | CDR3nt | j_gene | d_gene | abundance | v_gene
CASDGSGTSNTGELFF | TGTGCCAGCGACGGATCCGGGACTTCCAACACCGGGGAGCTGTTTTTT | TRBJ2-2 | - | - | TRBV7-2
CATSDFRRGSGYTF | TGTGCCACCAGTGATTTCAGAAGGGGCTCTGGCTACACCTTC | TRBJ1-2 | - | - | TRBV24-1
CATIDGGQGPQGYTF | TGTGCCACTATCGATGGGGGACAGGGCCCTCAAGGCTACACCTTC | TRBJ1-2 | TRBD1 | - | TRBV6-5
CASSLQGEETQYF | TGCGCCAGCTCCCTACAGGGTGAGGAGACCCAGTACTTC | TRBJ2-5 | - | - | TRBV10-1
CASSTPKYSPLHF | TGTGCCAGTAGTACCCCTAAATATTCACCCCTCCACTTT | TRBJ1-6 | - | - | TRBV19
CASSSVRSYEQYF | TGTGCCAGCAGCTCCGTCCGTTCCTACGAGCAGTACTTC | TRBJ2-7 | - | - | TRBV11-2
CASSRTGPNTEAFF | TGTGCCAGCAGCAGGACAGGGCCGAACACTGAAGCTTTCTTT | TRBJ1-1 | TRBD1 | - | TRBV27
CASRRGMDRLIHSGNTIYF | TGTGCCAGCAGACGGGGGATGGACCGGTTAATACATTCTGGAAACACCATATATTTT | TRBJ1-3 | - | once | TRBV11-3
CASSQEGTGGLGVNEQFF | TGTGCCAGCAGCCAAGAAGGAACGGGGGGGCTTGGGGTCAATGAGCAGTTCTTC | TRBJ2-1 | TRBD2 | - | TRBV3-1/TRBV3-2
CASRSARGDTEAFF | TGTGCCAGCAGATCGGCCCGGGGGGACACTGAAGCTTTCTTT | TRBJ1-1 | - | - | TRBV12-1
CASSVGRAGGGETQYF | TGTGCCAGCAGCGTAGGGCGAGCGGGGGGTGGAGAGACCCAGTACTTC | TRBJ2-5 | TRBD2 | - | TRBV9
CAWVGGYSNTEAFF | TGTGCCTGGGTGGGGGGATATTCGAACACTGAAGCTTTCTTT | TRBJ1-1 | - | - | TRBV30
CASRTLGTGTNYGYTF | TGCGCCAGCAGAACCCTCGGGACAGGGACAAACTATGGCTACACCTTC | TRBJ1-2 | TRBD1 | few | TRBV5-1
CASSQALGQPQHF | TGTGCCAGCAGCCAAGCACTCGGTCAGCCCCAGCATTTT | TRBJ1-5 | - | few | TRBV14
CASSQDPRGGPTDTQYF | TGTGCCAGCAGCCAAGATCCCCGGGGGGGCCCCACAGATACGCAGTATTTT | TRBJ2-3 | TRBD2 | - | TRBV4-2
CASSPGDRGHTEAFF | TGCGCCAGCAGCCCAGGAGACAGGGGGCACACTGAAGCTTTCTTT | TRBJ1-1 | TRBD1 | - | TRBV5-1
CASSQTRDIRNYGYTF | TGCGCCAGCAGCCAGACCCGGGACATCCGAAACTATGGCTACACCTTC | TRBJ1-2 | - | once | TRBV4-1
CASSPSGQNPGNSPLHF | TGTGCCAGCTCACCTTCGGGACAGAACCCCGGTAATTCACCCCTCCACTTT | TRBJ1-6 | TRBD1 | - | TRBV18
CASLQGQPNEQFF | TGTGCCAGTTTACAAGGACAGCCCAATGAGCAGTTCTTC | TRBJ2-1 | - | once | TRBV28
CASSLFSGGNTDTQYF | TGTGCCAGCAGCCTTTTTTCGGGGGGAAACACAGATACGCAGTATTTT | TRBJ2-3 | TRBD2 | - | TRBV3-1/TRBV3-2
CASSLDRGKEKLFF | TGTGCCAGCAGCCTGGACAGGGGGAAGGAAAAACTGTTTTTT | TRBJ1-4 | TRBD1 | - | TRBV7-8
CASSRGVRTEQFF | TGTGCCAGCAGTCGGGGGGTCAGAACTGAGCAGTTCTTC | TRBJ2-1 | TRBD2 | - | TRBV7-3